The 14 T cell receptor beta chains in this list originate from one sample, sequenced in a study of blood T cells in healthy people across ages. A sample-barcoded 5' primer and a J-beta primer mix were used in a second PCR of about 7 to 12 cycles. TCRdb analysed the 5' RACE reads with MiXCR anew, one entry per CDR3 protein. Among 450,000 to 600,000 distinct CDR3 sequences, around 27% were seen once, and the ten largest hold over 3.5%. This sample also belongs to another study, concerning T cells of mothers and their children.

The sequencing input was blood. Receptors originate from a boy between 2 and 15 years old in good health.

This clonotype was picked up a small number of times. The chain combines TRBV5-1 with TRBJ2-2; D perhaps matches TRBD2 (5 bases). Germline V gene sequence: CDR1 SGHRS, CDR2 YFSETQ. V gave up 6 bases and J gave up 1 base, with 10 bases separating them. This CDR3 has 14 amino acids. Here the CDR3 DNA reads TGCGCCAGCACGGAGGCCCTGAACACCGGGGAGCTGTTTTTT. Its protein is CASTEALNTGELFF.

This clonotype was counted a few times. V usage is TRBV7-6 and J usage is TRBJ2-5; TRBD2 agrees at 8 bases. Germline CDR1 SGHVS, CDR2 FNYEAQ. This CDR3 region has 16 residues. With V trimmed by 5 bases and J by 2 bases, 10 bases remained unmatched. CDR3 sequence (DNA): TGTGCCAGCAGCCCCCTCTCTCAGCGGGGGCAAGAGACCCAGTACTTC. Amino acids: CASSPLSQRGQETQYF.

This clonotype occurred a few times. This sequence joins TRBV29-1 and TRBJ2-5; TRBD2 matches at 11 bases. CDR3 length equals 16 residues. J was trimmed by 2 bases and V by 2 bases; bases with no gene match: 7. CDR1 is SQVTM, CDR2 ANQGSEA, per germline. The CDR3 spells CSVETQTSGAQETQYF. The CDR3 bases are TGCAGCGTTGAAACCCAGACTAGCGGGGCGCAAGAGACCCAGTACTTC.

The chain has TRBV29-1 and TRBJ1-6; D is unclear. Deletions cut 2 bases from V and 9 bases from J, with 11 bases between. The CDR3 is 13 amino acids. CDR1 is SQVTM, CDR2 ANQGSEA, per germline. CDR3 DNA sequence: TGCAGCGTTGAAACCGGGTTTGGTTCACCCCTCCACTTT. Its protein product is CSVETGFGSPLHF. The full variable domain, rest sourced from reference TRBV29-1 and TRBJ1-6, is SAVISQKPSRDICQRGTSLTIQCQVDSQVTMMFWYRQQPGQSLTLIATANQGSEATYESGFVIDKFPISRPNLTFSTLTVSNMSPEDSSIYLCSVETGFGSPLHFGNGTRLTVT.

This clonotype was seen a handful of times. The chain uses TRBV20-1 and TRBJ2-5, with 7 nucleotides matching TRBD2. After removal of 0 bases from V and 5 bases from J, the junction contained 9 bases not matched to a gene. The CDR3 contains 15 residues. Germline V lookup: CDR1 DFQATT, CDR2 SNEGSKA (reference sequence). This CDR3 reads CSARDLGRERETQYF. The CDR3 region has the DNA TGCAGTGCTAGAGATCTGGGGCGGGAGCGGGAGACCCAGTACTTC.

The rearrangement joins TRBV7-9 to TRBJ2-6, with 8 bases matching TRBD2. V dropped 1 base and J dropped 0; count of bases not matched to a gene: 8. The CDR3 loop spans 19 amino acids. The germline CDR1 and CDR2 sequences are SEHNR and FQNEAQ (reference sequence). This CDR3 is CASSLGAAGVHSGANVLTF. The CDR3 DNA reads TGTGCCAGCAGCTTAGGGGCAGCGGGGGTCCACTCTGGGGCCAACGTCCTGACTTTC.

This clonotype was detected a few times. The chain couples TRBV30 to TRBJ2-5, with 7 bases aligning to TRBD2. The CDR3 is 15 residues long. V was clipped by 2 bases and J by 2 bases; unmatched bases: 8. In germline, CDR1 is GTSNPN, CDR2 SVGIG (reference sequence). CDR3 sequence: CAWSIGTTIQETQYF. The CDR3 DNA sequence: TGTGCCTGGAGTATCGGGACTACAATACAAGAGACCCAGTACTTC. Filled out from reference TRBV30 and TRBJ2-5, the complete variable domain reads SQTIHQWPATLVQPVGSPLSLECTVEGTSNPNLYWYRQAAGRGLQLLFYSVGIGQISSEVPQNLSASRPQDRQFILSSKKLLLSDSGFYLCAWSIGTTIQETQYFGPGTRLLVL.

The chain employs TRBV2 and TRBJ1-2; TRBD1 aligns across 8 bases. The CDR3 covers 16 residues. Per the germline V gene, CDR1 is SNHLY and CDR2 is FYNNEI. The trim removed 7 bases at V and 0 bases at J, leaving 10 bases unmatched. CDR3 sequence: CASTYGQGGTNYGYTF. The CDR3 DNA sequence: TGTGCCAGCACCTACGGACAGGGTGGCACTAACTATGGCTACACCTTC.

This clonotype has a handful of counts. The chain joins TRBV2 to TRBJ2-5, with 7 nucleotides matching TRBD1. J gave up 5 bases and V 8 bases, and 11 bases lay outside the gene matches. This CDR3 is 14 amino acids long. CDR1 SNHLY and CDR2 FYNNEI come from the germline V gene. The CDR3 region is CASGGQPVGETQYF. The DNA for the CDR3 is TGTGCCAGCGGGGGACAGCCGGTTGGGGAGACCCAGTACTTC.

The chain uses TRBV19 and TRBJ1-1; D is unresolved. Germline CDR1 and CDR2: LNHDA and SQIVND (reference sequence). V shed 0 bases and J shed 8 bases, with 4 bases lying between them. The CDR3 runs to 11 residues. CDR3 region: CASSIETEAFF. CDR3 nucleotides: TGTGCCAGTAGTATAGAGACAGAAGCTTTCTTT.

This clonotype was seen only a few times. The chain carries TRBV15 and TRBJ2-2; 8 bases are shared with TRBD2. Unmatched junction bases numbered 9, after V lost 4 bases and J lost 2 bases. The CDR3 is 17 residues long. The V gene's germline CDR1 is LNHNV and CDR2 YYDKDF (reference sequence). The CDR3, as DNA: TGTGCCACCAGCACAATAAAAGCGGGGGATAACACCGGGGAGCTGTTTTTT. Translation: CATSTIKAGDNTGELFF.

The chain's CDR3 is CASSLSGTSNRETQYF. The CDR3 bases are TGTGCCAGCAGCCTCAGCGGGACGTCTAACCGAGAGACCCAGTACTTC. This sequence joins TRBV7-2 and TRBJ2-5, with 7 positions matching TRBD2. Germline CDR1 SGHTA, CDR2 FQGNSA. V shed 5 bases and J 4 bases; nucleotides not matched to a gene: 13. The CDR3 consists of 16 residues.

In this sample, this clonotype turned up a few times. The chain uses TRBV25-1 and TRBJ2-6; the D is unclear. The CDR3 consists of 17 residues. Trimming left V 3 bases short and J 3 bases short, with 15 bases between. CDR1 and CDR2 (germline): MGHDK, SYGVNS. For the CDR3, the DNA is TGTGCCAGCAGTGATACGGCGGTTGTTGATGGGGCCAACGTCCTGACTTTC. Its translation: CASSDTAVVDGANVLTF.

The chain links TRBV5-5 to TRBJ2-1; D remains unclear. The last part of the DNA fits TRBJ2-7 better; the J call may be wrong. The CDR3 is 14 amino acids. Per germline, CDR1 SGHKS and CDR2 YYEKEE (reference sequence). CDR3 coding DNA: TGTGCCAGCAGCTTGGAACGGTTCGCCTACGAGCAGTACTTC. This codes for CASSLERFAYEQYF.